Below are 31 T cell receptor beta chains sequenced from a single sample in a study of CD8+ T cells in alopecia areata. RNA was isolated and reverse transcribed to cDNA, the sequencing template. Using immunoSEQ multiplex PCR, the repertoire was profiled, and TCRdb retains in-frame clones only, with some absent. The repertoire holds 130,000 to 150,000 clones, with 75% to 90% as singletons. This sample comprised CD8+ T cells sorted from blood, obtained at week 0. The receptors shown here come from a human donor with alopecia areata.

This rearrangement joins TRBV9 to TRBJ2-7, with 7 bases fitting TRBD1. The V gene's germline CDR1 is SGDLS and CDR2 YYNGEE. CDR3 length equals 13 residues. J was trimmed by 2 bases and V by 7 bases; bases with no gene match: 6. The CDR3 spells CASADRVTYEQYF. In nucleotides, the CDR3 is TGTGCCAGCGCAGACAGGGTAACCTACGAGCAGTACTTC.

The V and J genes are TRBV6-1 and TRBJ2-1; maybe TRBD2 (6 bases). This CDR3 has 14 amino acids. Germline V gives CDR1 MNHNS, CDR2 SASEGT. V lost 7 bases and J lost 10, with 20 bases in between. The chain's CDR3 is CASKSGPPPGEQFF. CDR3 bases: TGTGCCAGCAAAAGCGGGCCCCCTCCGGGCGAGCAGTTCTTC.

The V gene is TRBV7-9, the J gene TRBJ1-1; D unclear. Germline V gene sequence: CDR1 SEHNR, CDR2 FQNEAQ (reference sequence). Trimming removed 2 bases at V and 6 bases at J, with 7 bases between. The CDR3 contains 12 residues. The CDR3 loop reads CASSLSRPEAFF. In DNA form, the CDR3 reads TGTGCCAGCAGCTTAAGTCGCCCTGAAGCTTTCTTT.

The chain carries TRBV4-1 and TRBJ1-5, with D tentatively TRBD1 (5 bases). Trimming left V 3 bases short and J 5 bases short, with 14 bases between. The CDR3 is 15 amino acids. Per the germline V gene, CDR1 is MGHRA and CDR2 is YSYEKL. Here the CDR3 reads CASSQRQLDDQPQHF. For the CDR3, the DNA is TGCGCCAGCAGCCAGAGACAGTTAGACGATCAGCCCCAGCATTTT.

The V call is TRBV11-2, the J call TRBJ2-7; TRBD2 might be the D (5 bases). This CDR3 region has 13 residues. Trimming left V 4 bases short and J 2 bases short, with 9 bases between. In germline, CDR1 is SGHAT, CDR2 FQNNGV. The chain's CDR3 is CASSYGSPYEQYF. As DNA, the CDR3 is TGTGCCAGCAGCTATGGGAGCCCCTACGAGCAGTACTTC. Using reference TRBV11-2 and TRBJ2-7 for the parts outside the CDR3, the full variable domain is EAGVAQSPRYKIIEKRQSVAFWCNPISGHATLYWYQQILGQGPKLLIQFQNNGVVDDSQLPKDRFSAERLKGVDSTLKIQPAKLEDSAVYLCASSYGSPYEQYFGPGTRLTVT.

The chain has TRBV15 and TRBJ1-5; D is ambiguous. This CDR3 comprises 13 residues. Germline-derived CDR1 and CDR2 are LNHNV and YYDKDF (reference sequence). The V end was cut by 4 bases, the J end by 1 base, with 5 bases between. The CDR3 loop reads CATSIGSNQPQHF. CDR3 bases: TGTGCCACCAGCATAGGCAGCAATCAGCCCCAGCATTTT.

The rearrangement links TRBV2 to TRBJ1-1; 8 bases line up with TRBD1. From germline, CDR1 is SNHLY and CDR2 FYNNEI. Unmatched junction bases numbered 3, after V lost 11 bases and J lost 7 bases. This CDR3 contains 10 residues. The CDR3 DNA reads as TGTGCCTCAGGGGGCGTTGAAGCTTTCTTT. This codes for CASGGVEAFF.

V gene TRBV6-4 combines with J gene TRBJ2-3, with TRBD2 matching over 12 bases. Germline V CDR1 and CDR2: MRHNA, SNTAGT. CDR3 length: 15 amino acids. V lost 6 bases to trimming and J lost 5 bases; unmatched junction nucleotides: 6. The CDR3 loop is CASSPSGGAIDTQYF. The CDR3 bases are TGTGCCAGCAGCCCTAGCGGGGGGGCTATAGATACGCAGTATTTT.

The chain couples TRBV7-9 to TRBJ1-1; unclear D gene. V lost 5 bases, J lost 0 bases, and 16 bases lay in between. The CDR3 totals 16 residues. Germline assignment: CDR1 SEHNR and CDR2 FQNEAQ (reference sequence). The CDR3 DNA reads TGTGCCAGCAGCCCTGCGGGAAGGGCCATGAACACTGAAGCTTTCTTT. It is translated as CASSPAGRAMNTEAFF. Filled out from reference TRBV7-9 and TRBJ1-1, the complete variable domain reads DTGVSQNPRHKITKRGQNVTFRCDPISEHNRLYWYRQTLGQGPEFLTYFQNEAQLEKSRLLSDRFSAERPKGSFSTLEIQRTEQGDSAMYLCASSPAGRAMNTEAFFGQGTRLTVV.

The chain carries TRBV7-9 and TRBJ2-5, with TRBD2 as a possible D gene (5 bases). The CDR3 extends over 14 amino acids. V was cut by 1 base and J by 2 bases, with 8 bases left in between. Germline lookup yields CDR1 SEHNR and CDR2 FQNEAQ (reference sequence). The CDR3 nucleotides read TGTGCCAGCAGCTTAGTGGGGAGACAAGAGACCCAGTACTTC. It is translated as CASSLVGRQETQYF.

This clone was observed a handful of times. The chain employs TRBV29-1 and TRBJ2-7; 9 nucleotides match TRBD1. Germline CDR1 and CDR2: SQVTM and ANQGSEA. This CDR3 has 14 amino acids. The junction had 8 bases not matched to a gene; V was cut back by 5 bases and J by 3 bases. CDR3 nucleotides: TGCAGCGTTCTAGGCACAGGGGGCAACTACGAGCAGTACTTC. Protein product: CSVLGTGGNYEQYF.

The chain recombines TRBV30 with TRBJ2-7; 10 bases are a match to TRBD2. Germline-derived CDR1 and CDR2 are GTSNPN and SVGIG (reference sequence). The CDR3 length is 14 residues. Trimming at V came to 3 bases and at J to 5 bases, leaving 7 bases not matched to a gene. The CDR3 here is CAWSSGLARHEQYF. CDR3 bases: TGTGCCTGGAGCTCGGGACTAGCGAGACACGAGCAGTACTTC.

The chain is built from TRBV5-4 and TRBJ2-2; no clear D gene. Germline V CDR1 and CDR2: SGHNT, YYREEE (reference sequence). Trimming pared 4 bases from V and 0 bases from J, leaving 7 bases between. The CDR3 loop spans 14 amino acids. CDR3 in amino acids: CASSLESNTGELFF. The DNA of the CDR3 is TGTGCCAGCAGCCTCGAATCGAACACCGGGGAGCTGTTTTTT.

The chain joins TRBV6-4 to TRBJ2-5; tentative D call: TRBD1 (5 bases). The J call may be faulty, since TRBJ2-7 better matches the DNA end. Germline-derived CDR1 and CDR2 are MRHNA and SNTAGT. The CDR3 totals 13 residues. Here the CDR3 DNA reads TGTGCCAGCAGTGAGGGGCCGCTTTACGAGCAGTACTTC. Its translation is CASSEGPLYEQYF.

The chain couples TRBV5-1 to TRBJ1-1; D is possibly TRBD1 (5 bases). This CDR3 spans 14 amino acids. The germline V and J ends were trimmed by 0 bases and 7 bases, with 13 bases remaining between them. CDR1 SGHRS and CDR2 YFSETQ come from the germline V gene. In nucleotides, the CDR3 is TGCGCCAGCAGCTTGGTCGGGGGGTACGGTGAAGCTTTCTTT. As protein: CASSLVGGYGEAFF.

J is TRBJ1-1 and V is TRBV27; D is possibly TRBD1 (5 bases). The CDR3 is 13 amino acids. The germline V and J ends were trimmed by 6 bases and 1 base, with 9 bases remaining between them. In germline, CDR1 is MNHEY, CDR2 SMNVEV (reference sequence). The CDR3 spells CASSEQENTEAFF. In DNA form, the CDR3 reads TGTGCCAGCAGCGAACAGGAGAACACTGAAGCTTTCTTT.

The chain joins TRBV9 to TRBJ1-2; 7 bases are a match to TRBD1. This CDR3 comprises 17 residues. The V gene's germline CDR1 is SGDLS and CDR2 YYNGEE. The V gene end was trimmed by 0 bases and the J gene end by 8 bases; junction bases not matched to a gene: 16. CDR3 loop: CASSVALSGTDSPGYTF. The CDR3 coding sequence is TGTGCCAGCAGCGTAGCCCTGTCAGGGACAGACTCCCCCGGCTACACCTTC.

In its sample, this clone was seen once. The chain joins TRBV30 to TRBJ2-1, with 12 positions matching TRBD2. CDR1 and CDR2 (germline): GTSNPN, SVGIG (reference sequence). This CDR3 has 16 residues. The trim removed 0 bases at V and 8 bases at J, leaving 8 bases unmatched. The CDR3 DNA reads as TGTGCCTGGAGTGTACTTGGGACTAGCGGGTTATATGAGCAGTTCTTC. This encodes CAWSVLGTSGLYEQFF.

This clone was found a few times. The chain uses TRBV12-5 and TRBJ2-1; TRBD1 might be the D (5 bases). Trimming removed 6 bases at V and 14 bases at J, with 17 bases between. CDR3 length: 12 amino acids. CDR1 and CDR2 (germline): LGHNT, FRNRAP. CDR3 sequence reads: CASGTGREGEFF. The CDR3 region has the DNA TGTGCTAGTGGCACCGGCAGGGAAGGAGAGTTCTTC.

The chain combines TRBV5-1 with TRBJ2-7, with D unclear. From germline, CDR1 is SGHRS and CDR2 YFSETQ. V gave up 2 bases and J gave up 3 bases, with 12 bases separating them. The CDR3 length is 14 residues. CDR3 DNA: TGCGCCAGCAGCTTCGGGCAGAACCTCTACGAGCAGTACTTC. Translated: CASSFGQNLYEQYF.

The CDR3 sequence: CASSLPEDYGYTF. CDR3 DNA: TGTGCCAGCAGCCTCCCCGAGGACTATGGCTACACCTTC. This sequence joins TRBV14 and TRBJ1-2; D gene uncertain. Germline V gene data show CDR1 as SGHDN and CDR2 as FVKESK. V was cut by 4 bases and J by 3 bases, with 9 bases left in between. The CDR3 loop spans 13 amino acids.

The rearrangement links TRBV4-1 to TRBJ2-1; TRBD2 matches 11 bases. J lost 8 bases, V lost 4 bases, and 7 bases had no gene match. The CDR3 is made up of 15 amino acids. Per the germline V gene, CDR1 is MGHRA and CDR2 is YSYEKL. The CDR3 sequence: CASSLGLAVGDEQFF. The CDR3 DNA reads TGCGCCAGCAGCCTGGGACTAGCGGTGGGGGATGAGCAGTTCTTC.

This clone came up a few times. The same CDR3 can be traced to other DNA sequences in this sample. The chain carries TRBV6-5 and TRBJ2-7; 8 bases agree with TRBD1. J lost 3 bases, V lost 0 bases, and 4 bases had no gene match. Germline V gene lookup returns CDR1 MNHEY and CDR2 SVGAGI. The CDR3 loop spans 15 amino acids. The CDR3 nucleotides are TGTGCCAGCAGTTACTCCGGGACAGGAGGCTACGAGCAGTACTTC. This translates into CASSYSGTGGYEQYF.

CDR3 nucleotide sequence: TGCGCCAGCAGCCCCTTATCACAGGGCCAGGACGAGCAGTACTTC. This encodes CASSPLSQGQDEQYF. The rearrangement joins TRBV5-1 to TRBJ2-7; tentative D call: TRBD1 (6 bases). V gave up 4 bases and J gave up 5 bases, with 19 bases separating them. Germline values: CDR1 SGHRS, CDR2 YFSETQ. The CDR3 has 15 amino acids.

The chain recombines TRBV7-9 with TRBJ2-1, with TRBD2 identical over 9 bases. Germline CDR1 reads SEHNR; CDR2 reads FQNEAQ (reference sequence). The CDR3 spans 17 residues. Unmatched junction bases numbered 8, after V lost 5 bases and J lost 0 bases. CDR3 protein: CASSHPTSGSSYNEQFF. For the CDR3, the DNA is TGTGCCAGCAGCCATCCGACTAGCGGAAGCTCCTACAATGAGCAGTTCTTC.

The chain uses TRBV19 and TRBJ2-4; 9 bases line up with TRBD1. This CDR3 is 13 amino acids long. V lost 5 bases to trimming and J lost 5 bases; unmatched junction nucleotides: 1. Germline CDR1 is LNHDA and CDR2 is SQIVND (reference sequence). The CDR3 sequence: CASSRDRENIQYF. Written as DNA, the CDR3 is TGTGCCAGTAGTCGGGACAGGGAAAACATTCAGTACTTC.

The CDR3 protein is CASALAGGGEQYF. The CDR3 DNA follows: TGTGCCAGCGCGCTAGCGGGAGGAGGGGAGCAGTACTTC. This rearrangement joins TRBV15 to TRBJ2-7, with 11 positions matching TRBD2. Losses at the gene ends were 10 bases for V and 7 bases for J; bases not matched to a gene: 9. CDR1 and CDR2 from the germline V gene are LNHNV and YYDKDF (reference sequence). This CDR3 is 13 amino acids long.

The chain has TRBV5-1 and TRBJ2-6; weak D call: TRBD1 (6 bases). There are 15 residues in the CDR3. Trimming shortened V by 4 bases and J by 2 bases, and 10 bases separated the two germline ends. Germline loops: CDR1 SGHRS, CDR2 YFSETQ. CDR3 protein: CASSTYRAGANVLTF. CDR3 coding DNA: TGCGCCAGCAGCACCTACAGGGCTGGGGCCAACGTCCTGACTTTC.

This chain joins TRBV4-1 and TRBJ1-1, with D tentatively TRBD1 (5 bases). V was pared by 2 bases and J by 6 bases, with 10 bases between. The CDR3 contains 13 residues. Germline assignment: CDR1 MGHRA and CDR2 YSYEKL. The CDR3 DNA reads TGCGCCAGCAGCCAACGGGGGGAATCTGAAGCTTTCTTT. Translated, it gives CASSQRGESEAFF.

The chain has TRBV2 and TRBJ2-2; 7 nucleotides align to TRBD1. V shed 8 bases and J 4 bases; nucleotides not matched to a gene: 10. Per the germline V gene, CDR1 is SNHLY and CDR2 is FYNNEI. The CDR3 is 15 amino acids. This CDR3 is CASDPGQDFTGELFF. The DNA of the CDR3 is TGTGCCAGCGATCCCGGACAGGACTTCACCGGGGAGCTGTTTTTT.

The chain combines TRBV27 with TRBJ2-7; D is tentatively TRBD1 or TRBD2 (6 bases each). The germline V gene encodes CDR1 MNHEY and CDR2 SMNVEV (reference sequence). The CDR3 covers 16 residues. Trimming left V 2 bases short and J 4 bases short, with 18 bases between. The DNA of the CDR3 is TGTGCCAGCAGTTTAACTTCTCGGGGGCTCGAGTACGAGCAGTACTTC. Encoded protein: CASSLTSRGLEYEQYF.